Following are 15 T cell receptor beta chains from one sample sequenced in a study of graft-versus-host responses after intestinal transplantation. Here immunoSEQ multiplex PCR was the method, and the copy in TCRdb shows in-frame clones only, minus some. The data hold about 41,000 clones, with 85% to 95% observed a single time. The antigens these receptors bind are not known. The sample consisted of unstimulated CD8+ T cells sorted from spleen or lymph node cells, taken before transplant. The receptors derive from a human donor who was the organ donor for an intestinal transplant.

The chain has TRBV5-1 and TRBJ2-7; 7 bases map to TRBD1. CDR1 and CDR2 from the germline V gene are SGHRS and YFSETQ. V was clipped by 5 bases and J by 2 bases; unmatched bases: 7. This CDR3 is built from 14 residues. As DNA, the CDR3 is TGCGCCAGCAGTCTCGGGACAGCGGCCTACGAGCAGTACTTC. This translates into CASSLGTAAYEQYF.

The V and J genes are TRBV11-3 and TRBJ2-1; 10 bases match TRBD1. Per the germline V gene, CDR1 is SGHNT and CDR2 is YENEEA. V trimming: 5 bases; J trimming: 6 bases; junction bases outside the gene matches: 10. This CDR3 is built from 16 residues. The CDR3: CASSLGWDRGFNEQFF. CDR3 DNA sequence: TGTGCCAGCAGCCTCGGTTGGGACAGGGGATTCAATGAGCAGTTCTTC.

The chain joins TRBV27 to TRBJ2-1; no clear D. Germline V gene sequence: CDR1 MNHEY, CDR2 SMNVEV (reference sequence). This CDR3 comprises 13 residues. V was clipped by 3 bases and J by 0 bases, with 3 bases between them. CDR3 residues: CASSFSSYNEQFF. The CDR3 bases are TGTGCCAGCAGTTTTAGCTCCTACAATGAGCAGTTCTTC.

The J gene is TRBJ1-2, the V gene TRBV13, with 8 bases that match TRBD1. V gave up 4 bases and J gave up 5 bases; unmatched junction bases: 9. This CDR3 is 15 amino acids long. Germline CDR1 PRHDT, CDR2 FYEKMQ (reference sequence). The DNA of the CDR3 is TGTGCCAGCAGCTCCAGGCAGGGGGCGGCATATGGCTACACCTTC. It codes for CASSSRQGAAYGYTF.

The V and J genes are TRBV27 and TRBJ2-1; TRBD2 matches 9 bases. V trimming: 8 bases; J trimming: 2 bases; junction bases outside the gene matches: 7. The CDR3 contains 15 residues. The germline gives CDR1 MNHEY, CDR2 SMNVEV (reference sequence). Here the CDR3 reads CASHSGGPTYNEQFF. CDR3 sequence (DNA): TGTGCCAGCCACAGCGGGGGGCCCACCTACAATGAGCAGTTCTTC.

The V gene is TRBV11-2, the J gene TRBJ2-1; a possible D gene is TRBD1 (5 bases). Looked up from germline, CDR1 is SGHAT and CDR2 is FQNNGV. The V gene lost 5 bases and the J gene lost 6 bases, with 17 bases spanning the gap. The length of the CDR3 is 15 residues. The CDR3 reads CASSPRQNWGNEQFF. DNA for the CDR3: TGTGCCAGCAGCCCGCGACAGAATTGGGGCAATGAGCAGTTCTTC.

This clone was counted once. The gene calls are TRBV6-1 and TRBJ2-7; TRBD1 agrees at 10 bases. The CDR3 extends over 15 amino acids. The germline V gene encodes CDR1 MNHNS and CDR2 SASEGT. The J segment lost 2 bases and the V segment lost 4 bases, leaving 5 bases of the junction unmatched. This chain's CDR3 is CASSAPGQGPYEQYF. CDR3 nucleotides: TGTGCCAGCAGTGCCCCGGGACAGGGGCCCTACGAGCAGTACTTC.

The chain links TRBV11-2 to TRBJ1-2; no definite D call. The CDR3 loop spans 17 amino acids. Trimming took off 5 bases at V and 4 bases at J, with 23 bases between the two ends. The germline V gene encodes CDR1 SGHAT and CDR2 FQNNGV. CDR3 amino acids: CASSILLTSRKIYGYTF. The CDR3 nucleotides are TGTGCCAGCAGCATTTTATTAACAAGCAGAAAGATCTATGGCTACACCTTC.

V and J are TRBV7-9 and TRBJ2-1; 7 bases fit TRBD2. CDR1 and CDR2 (germline): SEHNR, FQNEAQ (reference sequence). CDR3 length equals 13 residues. Germline trimming cut 5 bases from V and 7 bases from J; bases unmatched to any gene: 5. CDR3 nucleotide sequence: TGTGCCAGCAGCGCCCCACTAGCGAATGAGCAGTTCTTC. Translated, it gives CASSAPLANEQFF.

The V and J genes are TRBV6-1 and TRBJ2-4, with 8 bases aligning to TRBD1. The CDR3 runs 15 residues. V lost 2 bases to trimming and J lost 8 bases; unmatched junction nucleotides: 8. Germline CDR1 MNHNS, CDR2 SASEGT. CDR3 sequence: CASSERAQGAHIQYF. The CDR3 DNA follows: TGTGCCAGCAGTGAACGGGCCCAGGGGGCACACATTCAGTACTTC.

This chain connects TRBV19 to TRBJ1-1; TRBD1 might be the D (6 bases). CDR1 and CDR2 from the germline V gene are LNHDA and SQIVND (reference sequence). This CDR3 spans 13 amino acids. The V end lost 3 bases, the J end lost 5 bases, and 10 bases lay between the germline ends. DNA for the CDR3: TGTGCCAGTAGTATGGGAAGGGGGACTGAAGCTTTCTTT. Amino acid sequence: CASSMGRGTEAFF.

This clone was counted once. CDR3 loop: CASSLWSQGHQETQYF. DNA of the CDR3: TGTGCCAGCAGCTTGTGGTCACAGGGCCACCAAGAGACCCAGTACTTC. The chain is built from TRBV5-6 and TRBJ2-5; maybe TRBD1 (6 bases). V lost 1 base, J lost 0 bases, and 13 bases lay in between. CDR3 length equals 16 residues. CDR1 SGHDT and CDR2 YYEEEE come from the germline V gene.

The gene calls are TRBV2 and TRBJ2-7, with 7 bases that match TRBD1. Unmatched junction bases numbered 13, after V lost 4 bases and J lost 1 base. The CDR3 is made up of 17 amino acids. Germline V gene lookup returns CDR1 SNHLY and CDR2 FYNNEI. Here the CDR3 DNA reads TGTGCCAGCAGTGGGGGCCGGGACAGCCCGGATTCCTACGAGCAGTACTTC. Amino acids: CASSGGRDSPDSYEQYF.

The chain combines TRBV4-3 with TRBJ2-5; the D gene is possibly TRBD1 (6 bases). Between the trimmed V and J ends, which lost 5 bases and 2 bases, there was a span of 6 bases. The CDR3 has 12 residues. The germline V gene has CDR1 LGHNA and CDR2 YSLEER. In nucleotides, the CDR3 is TGCGCCAGCAGCAGGGGGCAAGAGACCCAGTACTTC. It yields the protein CASSRGQETQYF.

The chain joins TRBV5-1 to TRBJ2-7; D tentatively reads TRBD1 or TRBD2 (5 bases each). Germline CDR1 reads SGHRS; CDR2 reads YFSETQ. The CDR3 runs 13 residues. V was trimmed by 3 bases and J by 1 base, leaving 8 bases between them. CDR3 coding DNA: TGCGCCAGCAGCTGGGACGGTTCCTACGAGCAGTACTTC. Amino acid sequence: CASSWDGSYEQYF.